The T cell receptor beta chain described here comes from a study of radiation and T cells in renal cell carcinoma. Study-wide background: Nephrectomy followed 15 Gy stereotactic body radiation by 4 weeks.

As to time point: baseline pretreatment blood. Treatment given: 15 Gy SBRT to primary tumor, nephrectomy 4 weeks later. Clear cell pathology was present in this patient's renal cell carcinoma. Here immunoSEQ multiplex PCR was the method, and the copy in TCRdb shows in-frame clones only, minus some. The table has about 140,000 clones, around 78% seen once. The germline gives CDR1 SGHNT, CDR2 YYREEE (reference sequence). The V and J ends lost 4 bases and 6 bases, in that order; junction bases with no gene match: 5. The CDR3 loop spans 14 amino acids. The TCR comes from a woman aged 45-60 years with renal cell carcinoma. Sample: blood, taken from a patient whose treatment included radiotherapy and nephrectomy. The gene calls are TRBV5-4 and TRBJ1-4, with TRBD1 identical over 8 bases. Here the CDR3 reads CASSTDRVDEKLFF. CDR3 bases: TGTGCCAGCAGCACGGACAGGGTGGATGAAAAACTGTTTTTT.